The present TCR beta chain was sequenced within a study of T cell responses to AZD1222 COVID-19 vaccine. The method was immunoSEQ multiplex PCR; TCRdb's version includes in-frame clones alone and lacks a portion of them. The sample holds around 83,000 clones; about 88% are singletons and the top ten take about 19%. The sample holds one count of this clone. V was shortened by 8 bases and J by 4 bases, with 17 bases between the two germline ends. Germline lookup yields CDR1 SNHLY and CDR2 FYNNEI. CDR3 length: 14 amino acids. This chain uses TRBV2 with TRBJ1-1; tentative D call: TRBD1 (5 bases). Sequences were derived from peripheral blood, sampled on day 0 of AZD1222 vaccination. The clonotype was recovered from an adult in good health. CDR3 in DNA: TGTGCCAGCGGGGCAACCCTTACTACCACTGAAGCTTTCTTT. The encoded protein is CASGATLTTTEAFF.